This T cell receptor beta chain was sequenced for a study of cytomegalovirus exposure and HLA in healthy donors. Sequencing was performed with immunoSEQ multiplex PCR; in TCRdb, only in-frame clones are kept and a portion is missing. The table shows 80,000 to 100,000 clones, with about 88% occurring only once. The V and J ends lost 3 bases and 6 bases respectively, with 24 bases between them. The CDR3 contains 18 residues. CDR1 and CDR2 (germline): SGHTA, FQGNSA. The specimen sequenced was PBMCs. The chain uses TRBV7-2 and TRBJ2-1; TRBD2 is a possible D gene (6 bases). The sequence derives from a man aged 18 to 29 in good health and CMV-seropositive. The chain's CDR3 is CASSFQNAGRSTRNEQFF. CDR3 DNA sequence: TGTGCCAGCAGCTTCCAGAACGCGGGGAGGAGTACGCGCAATGAGCAGTTCTTC. Drawing the rest from reference TRBV7-2 and TRBJ2-1, the complete variable domain is GAGVSQSPSNKVTEKGKDVELRCDPISGHTALYWYRQSLGQGLEFLIYFQGNSAPDKSGLPSDRFSAERTGGSVSTLTIQRTQQEDSAVYLCASSFQNAGRSTRNEQFFGPGTRLTVL.